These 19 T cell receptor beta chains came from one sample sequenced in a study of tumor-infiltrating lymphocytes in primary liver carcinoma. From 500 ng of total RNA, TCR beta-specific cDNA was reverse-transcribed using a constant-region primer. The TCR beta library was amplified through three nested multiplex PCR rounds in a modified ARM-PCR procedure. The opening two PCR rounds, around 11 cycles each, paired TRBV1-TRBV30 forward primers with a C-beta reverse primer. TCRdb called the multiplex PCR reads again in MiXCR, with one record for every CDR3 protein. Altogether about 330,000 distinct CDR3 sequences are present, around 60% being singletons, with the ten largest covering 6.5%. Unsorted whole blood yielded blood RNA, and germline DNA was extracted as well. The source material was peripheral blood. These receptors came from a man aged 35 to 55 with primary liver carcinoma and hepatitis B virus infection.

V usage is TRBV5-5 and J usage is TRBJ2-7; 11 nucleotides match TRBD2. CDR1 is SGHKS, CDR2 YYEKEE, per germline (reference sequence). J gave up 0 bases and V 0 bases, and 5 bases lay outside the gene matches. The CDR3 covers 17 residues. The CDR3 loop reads CASSLVPTSGSSYEQYF. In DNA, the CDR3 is TGTGCCAGCAGCTTGGTCCCTACTAGCGGGAGCTCCTACGAGCAGTACTTC. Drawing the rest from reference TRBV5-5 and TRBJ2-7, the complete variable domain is DAGVTQSPTHLIKTRGQQVTLRCSPISGHKSVSWYQQVLGQGPQFIFQYYEKEERGRGNFPDRFSARQFPNYSSELNVNALLLGDSALYLCASSLVPTSGSSYEQYFGPGTRLTVT.

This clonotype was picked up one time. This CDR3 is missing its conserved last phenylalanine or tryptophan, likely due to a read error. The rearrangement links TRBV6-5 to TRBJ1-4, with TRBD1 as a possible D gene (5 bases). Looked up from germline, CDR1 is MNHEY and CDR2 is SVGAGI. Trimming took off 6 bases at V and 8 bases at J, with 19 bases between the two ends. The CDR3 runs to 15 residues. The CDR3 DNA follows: TGTGCCAGCAGCAAACGGGGGGATGGAGACGAAAAACTGTTTTAT. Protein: CASSKRGDGDEKLFY.

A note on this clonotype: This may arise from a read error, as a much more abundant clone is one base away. The CDR3: CAISESMTGTSNQPQHF. CDR3 DNA sequence: TGTGCCATCAGTGAGTCGATGACAGGGACCAGCAATCAGCCCCAGCATTTT. The chain uses TRBV10-3 and TRBJ1-5, with 7 bases that match TRBD1. CDR1 is ENHRY, CDR2 SYGVKD, per germline. The CDR3 runs to 17 residues. Trimming at V came to 0 bases and at J to 1 base, leaving 6 bases not matched to a gene.

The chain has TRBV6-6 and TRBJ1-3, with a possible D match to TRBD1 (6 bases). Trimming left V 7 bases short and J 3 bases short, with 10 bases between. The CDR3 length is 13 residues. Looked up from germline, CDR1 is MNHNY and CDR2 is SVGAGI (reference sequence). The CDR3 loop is CASIPDSGNTIYF. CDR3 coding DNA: TGTGCCAGCATTCCGGACAGTGGAAACACCATATATTTT.

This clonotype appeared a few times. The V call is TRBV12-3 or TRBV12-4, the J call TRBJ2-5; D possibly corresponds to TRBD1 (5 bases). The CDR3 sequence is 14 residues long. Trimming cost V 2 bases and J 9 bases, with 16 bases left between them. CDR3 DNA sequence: TGTGCCAGCAGTTTAACCCAGGGTCCCGAGGCCCAGTACTTC. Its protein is CASSLTQGPEAQYF.

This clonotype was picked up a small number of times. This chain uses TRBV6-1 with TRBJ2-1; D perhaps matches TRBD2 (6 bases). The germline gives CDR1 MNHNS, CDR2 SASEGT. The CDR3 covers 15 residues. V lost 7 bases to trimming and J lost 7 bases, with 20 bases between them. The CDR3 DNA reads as TGTGCCAGCACCGGGAGCCGGGGCGGGTGGAATGAGCAGTTCTTC. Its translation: CASTGSRGGWNEQFF.

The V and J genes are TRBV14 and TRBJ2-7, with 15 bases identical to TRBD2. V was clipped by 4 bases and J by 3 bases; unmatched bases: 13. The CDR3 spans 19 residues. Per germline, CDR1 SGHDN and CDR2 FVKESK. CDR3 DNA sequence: TGTGCCAGCAGCCTGGGGACATGGACTAGCGGGAGGGGCTACTACGAGCAGTACTTC. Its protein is CASSLGTWTSGRGYYEQYF.

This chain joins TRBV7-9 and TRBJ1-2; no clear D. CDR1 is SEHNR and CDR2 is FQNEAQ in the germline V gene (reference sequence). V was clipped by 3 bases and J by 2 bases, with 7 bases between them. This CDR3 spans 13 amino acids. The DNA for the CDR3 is TGTGCCAGCAGCTTTACAGAGAACTATGGCTACACCTTC. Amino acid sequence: CASSFTENYGYTF.

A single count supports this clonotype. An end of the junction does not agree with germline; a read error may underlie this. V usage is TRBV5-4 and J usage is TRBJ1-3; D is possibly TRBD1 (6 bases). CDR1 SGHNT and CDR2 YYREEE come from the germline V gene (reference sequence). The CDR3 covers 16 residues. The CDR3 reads CASSLGGRIAGNTTYF. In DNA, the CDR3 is TGTGCCAGCAGCTTAGGGGGGCGTATAGCTGGAAACACCACATATTTT.

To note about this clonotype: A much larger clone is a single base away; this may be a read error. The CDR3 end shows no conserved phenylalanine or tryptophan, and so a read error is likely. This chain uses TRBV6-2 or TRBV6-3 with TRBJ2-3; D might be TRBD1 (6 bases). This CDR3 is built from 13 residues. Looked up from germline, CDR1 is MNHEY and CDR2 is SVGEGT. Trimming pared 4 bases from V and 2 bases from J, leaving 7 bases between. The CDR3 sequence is CASSSGHTDTQYL. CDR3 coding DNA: TGTGCCAGCAGTTCGGGACACACAGATACGCAGTATTTA.

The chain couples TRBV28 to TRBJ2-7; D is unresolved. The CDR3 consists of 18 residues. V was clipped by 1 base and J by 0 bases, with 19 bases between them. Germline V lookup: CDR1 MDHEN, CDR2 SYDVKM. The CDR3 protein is CASSLSHVTSRHSYEQYF. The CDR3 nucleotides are TGTGCCAGCAGTTTATCTCACGTCACATCCCGGCACTCCTACGAGCAGTACTTC.

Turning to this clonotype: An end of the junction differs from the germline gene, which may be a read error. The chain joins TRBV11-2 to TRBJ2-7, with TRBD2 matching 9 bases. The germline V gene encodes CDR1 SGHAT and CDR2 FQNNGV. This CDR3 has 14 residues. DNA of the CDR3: TGTGCTAGCAGCTTATTTAGCGGGAGTAGTGAGCAGTACTTC. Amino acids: CASSLFSGSSEQYF.

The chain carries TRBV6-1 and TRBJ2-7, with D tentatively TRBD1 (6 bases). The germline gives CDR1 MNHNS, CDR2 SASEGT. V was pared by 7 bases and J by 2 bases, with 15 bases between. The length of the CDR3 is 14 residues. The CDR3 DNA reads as TGTGCCAGCACCAAGGGGGATCTAGCCTACGAGCAGTACTTC. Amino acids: CASTKGDLAYEQYF.

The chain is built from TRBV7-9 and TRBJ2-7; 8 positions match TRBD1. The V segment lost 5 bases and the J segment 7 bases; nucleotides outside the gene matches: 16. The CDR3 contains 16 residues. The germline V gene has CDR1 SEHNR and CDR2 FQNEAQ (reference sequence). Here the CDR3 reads CASSPMRTGQAHEQYF. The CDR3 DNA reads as TGTGCCAGCAGCCCAATGCGGACGGGACAGGCCCATGAGCAGTACTTC. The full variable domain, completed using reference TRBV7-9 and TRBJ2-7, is DTGVSQNPRHKITKRGQNVTFRCDPISEHNRLYWYRQTLGQGPEFLTYFQNEAQLEKSRLLSDRFSAERPKGSFSTLEIQRTEQGDSAMYLCASSPMRTGQAHEQYFGPGTRLTVT.

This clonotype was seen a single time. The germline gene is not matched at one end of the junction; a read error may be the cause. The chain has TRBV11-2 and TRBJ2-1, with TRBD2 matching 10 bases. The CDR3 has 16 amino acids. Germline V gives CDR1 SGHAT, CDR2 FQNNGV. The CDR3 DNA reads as TGTGCCAGCAGCTGGAGCGGGAGGGCCAGATACAATGAGGAGTTCTTC. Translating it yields CASSWSGRARYNEEFF.

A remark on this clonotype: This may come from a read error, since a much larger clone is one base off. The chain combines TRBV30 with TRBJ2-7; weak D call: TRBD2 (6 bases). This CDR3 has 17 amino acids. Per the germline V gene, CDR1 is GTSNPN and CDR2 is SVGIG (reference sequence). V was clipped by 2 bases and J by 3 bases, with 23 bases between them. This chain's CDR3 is CAWSPQGTREGNYEQYF. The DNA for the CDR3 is TGTGCCTGGAGTCCACAAGGGACTCGAGAGGGAAACTACGAGCAGTACTTC.

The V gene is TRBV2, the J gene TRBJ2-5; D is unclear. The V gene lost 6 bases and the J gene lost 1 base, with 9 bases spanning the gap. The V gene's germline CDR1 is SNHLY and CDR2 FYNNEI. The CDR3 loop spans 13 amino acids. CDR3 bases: TGTGCCAGCAGGGACGTGGTCCAAGAGACCCAGTACTTC. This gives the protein CASRDVVQETQYF.

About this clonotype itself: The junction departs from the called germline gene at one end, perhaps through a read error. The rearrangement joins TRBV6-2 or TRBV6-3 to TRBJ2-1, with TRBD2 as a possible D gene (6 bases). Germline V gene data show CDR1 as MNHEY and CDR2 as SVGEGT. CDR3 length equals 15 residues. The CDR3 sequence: CPSRLSGAGYNEQFF. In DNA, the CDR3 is TGTCCCAGCAGACTTAGCGGCGCTGGTTACAATGAGCAGTTCTTC.

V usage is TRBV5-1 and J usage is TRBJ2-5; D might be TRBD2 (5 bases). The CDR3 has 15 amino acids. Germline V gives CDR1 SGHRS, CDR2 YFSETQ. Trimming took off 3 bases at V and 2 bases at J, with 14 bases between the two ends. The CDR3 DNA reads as TGCGCCAGCAGCTCGGACTGGGTAGGTCAAGAGACCCAGTACTTC. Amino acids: CASSSDWVGQETQYF.